A selection of T cell receptor beta chains follows, all from one sample in a study of blood T cell repertoires in COVID-19. The repertoire was sequenced with immunoSEQ multiplex PCR; TCRdb's copy has only in-frame clones and lacks some. The repertoire holds 200,000 to 300,000 clones, with 86% as singletons. The source material was PBMCs or T cells enriched from blood (not recorded which). Receptors were obtained from a woman in her forties with acute COVID-19. Each CDR3 is given with its conserved first and last residue. A D gene is named only where the DNA matches it firmly. Only part of the rows carry a size: once, few, many, or a class if the clone is expanded.

J	size	V	D	CDR3	DNA
TRBJ1-4	-	TRBV7-9	TRBD1	CASSFTGGEPIF	TGTGCCAGCAGCTTCACAGGGGGGGAGCCCATTTTT
TRBJ1-1	-	TRBV29-1	-	CSVSKAGENTEAFF	TGCAGCGTCTCTAAGGCAGGGGAGAACACTGAAGCTTTCTTT
TRBJ2-3	-	TRBV28	-	CASSPQGLKDTQYF	TGTGCCAGCAGTCCTCAGGGGTTGAAAGATACGCAGTATTTT
TRBJ1-6	-	TRBV19	TRBD1	CASRYLTGGYSPLHF	TGTGCCAGTAGGTACCTGACAGGGGGGTATTCACCCCTCCACTTT
TRBJ1-1	few	TRBV19	-	CASRGRNTEAFF	TGTGCCAGTAGGGGCAGAAACACTGAAGCTTTCTTT
TRBJ2-2	-	TRBV5-5	TRBD2	CASSLVAGSGELFF	TGTGCCAGCAGCTTGGTAGCGGGTTCCGGGGAGCTGTTTTTT
TRBJ1-2	-	TRBV13	TRBD1	CASSWTGSDYGYTF	TGTGCCAGCAGCTGGACAGGGTCGGACTATGGCTACACCTTC
TRBJ1-6	-	TRBV2	-	CAAESVANSPLHF	TGTGCCGCTGAATCAGTAGCCAATTCACCCCTCCACTTT
TRBJ1-1	-	TRBV19	-	CASTRGSSPDTEAFF	TGTGCCAGTACTCGGGGAAGTTCTCCGGACACTGAAGCTTTCTTT
TRBJ2-2	once	TRBV25-1	TRBD2	CASSGWTSGITGELFF	TGTGCCAGCAGTGGATGGACTAGCGGGATTACCGGGGAGCTGTTTTTT
TRBJ2-3	-	TRBV2	-	CASSDPGTRITDTQYF	TGTGCCAGCAGTGACCCCGGGACAAGAATCACAGATACGCAGTATTTT
TRBJ2-7	-	TRBV6-5	TRBD1	CASSNRGLGSYEQYF	TGTGCCAGCAGTAACAGGGGGTTAGGATCCTACGAGCAGTACTTC
TRBJ1-5	few	TRBV15	TRBD1	CATSRDSNTGVGNQPQHF	TGTGCCACCAGCAGAGATTCAAATACAGGGGTGGGCAATCAGCCCCAGCATTTT
TRBJ1-1	-	TRBV5-5	-	CASSRGQANTEAFF	TGTGCCAGCAGCCGGGGACAAGCGAACACTGAAGCTTTCTTT
TRBJ2-6	-	TRBV6-5	TRBD2	CASSREEELSF	TGTGCCAGCAGTCGGGAGGAGGAGTTGTCTTTC
TRBJ1-1	-	TRBV5-6	TRBD1	CASSAGTGNTEAFF	TGTGCCAGCAGCGCCGGGACAGGGAACACTGAAGCTTTCTTT
TRBJ2-7	-	TRBV20-1	TRBD2	CSASASGSSYEQYF	TGCAGTGCTAGTGCTAGCGGGAGCTCCTACGAGCAGTACTTC
TRBJ2-7	-	TRBV19	TRBD1	CASSMGQGLYEQYF	TGTGCCAGTAGTATGGGACAGGGGCTCTACGAGCAGTACTTC
TRBJ2-1	-	TRBV28	-	CASSLVAAYNEQFF	TGTGCCAGCAGTTTAGTAGCGGCCTACAATGAGCAGTTCTTC
TRBJ2-5	-	TRBV5-5	TRBD2	CASSLYSGSETQYF	TGTGCCAGCAGCTTGTATAGCGGGAGTGAGACCCAGTACTTC
TRBJ1-5	-	TRBV19	-	CASSIGRANQPQHF	TGTGCCAGTAGTATAGGGCGGGCCAATCAGCCCCAGCATTTT
TRBJ1-2	-	TRBV6-5	TRBD1	CASSRSQGANYGYTF	TGTGCCAGCAGCCGTTCCCAGGGGGCTAACTATGGCTACACCTTC
TRBJ1-3	once	TRBV7-8	-	CASSLREQGAGNTIYF	TGTGCCAGCAGCCTAAGAGAACAGGGTGCTGGAAACACCATATATTTT
TRBJ1-4	-	TRBV25-1	TRBD1	CASSGPGQGQNEKLFF	TGTGCCAGCAGTGGACCGGGACAGGGCCAAAATGAAAAACTGTTTTTT
TRBJ1-6	-	TRBV6-1	TRBD1	CASSERQGDNSPLHF	TGTGCCAGCAGTGAAAGGCAGGGGGATAATTCACCCCTCCACTTT
TRBJ1-3	-	TRBV27	TRBD1	CASSLEAPTGSGNTIYF	TGTGCCAGCAGTTTAGAGGCTCCGACAGGGTCTGGAAACACCATATATTTT